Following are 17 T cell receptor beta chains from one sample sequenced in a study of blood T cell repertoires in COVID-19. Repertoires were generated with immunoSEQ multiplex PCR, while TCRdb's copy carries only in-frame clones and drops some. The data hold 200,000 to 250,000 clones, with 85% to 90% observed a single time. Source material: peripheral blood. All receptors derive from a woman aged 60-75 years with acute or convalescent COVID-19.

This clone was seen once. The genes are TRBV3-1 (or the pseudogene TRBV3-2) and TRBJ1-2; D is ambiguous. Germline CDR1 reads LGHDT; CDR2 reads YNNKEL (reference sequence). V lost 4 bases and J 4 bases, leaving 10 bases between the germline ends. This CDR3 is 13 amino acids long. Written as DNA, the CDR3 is TGTGCCAGCAGCCCCCGTGGGAGCTATGGCTACACCTTC. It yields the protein CASSPRGSYGYTF.

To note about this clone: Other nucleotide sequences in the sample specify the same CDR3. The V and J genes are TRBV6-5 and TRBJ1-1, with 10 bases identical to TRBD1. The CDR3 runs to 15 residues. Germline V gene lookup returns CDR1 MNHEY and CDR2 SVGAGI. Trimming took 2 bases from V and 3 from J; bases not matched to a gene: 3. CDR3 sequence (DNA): TGTGCCAGCAGTTACGGGGACAGGGGAGACACTGAAGCTTTCTTT. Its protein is CASSYGDRGDTEAFF.

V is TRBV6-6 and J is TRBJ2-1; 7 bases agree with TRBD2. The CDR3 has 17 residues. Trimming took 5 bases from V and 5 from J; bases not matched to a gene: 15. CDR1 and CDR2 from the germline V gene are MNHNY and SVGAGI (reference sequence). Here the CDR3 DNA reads TGTGCCAGCAGTCCCTCCCCCCGGAGCGGGGTTCACAATGAGCAGTTCTTC. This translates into CASSPSPRSGVHNEQFF.

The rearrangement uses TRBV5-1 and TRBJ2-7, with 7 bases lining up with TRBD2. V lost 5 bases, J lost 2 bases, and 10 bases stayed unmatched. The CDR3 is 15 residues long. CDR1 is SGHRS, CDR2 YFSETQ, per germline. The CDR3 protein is CASRPGEGGTYEQYF. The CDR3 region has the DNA TGCGCCAGCAGGCCCGGGGAGGGCGGAACCTACGAGCAGTACTTC.

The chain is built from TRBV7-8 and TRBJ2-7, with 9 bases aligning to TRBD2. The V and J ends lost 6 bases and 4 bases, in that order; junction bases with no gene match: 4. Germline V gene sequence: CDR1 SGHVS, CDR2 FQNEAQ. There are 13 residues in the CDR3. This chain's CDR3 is CASSFSGSYEQYF. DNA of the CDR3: TGTGCCAGCAGTTTTAGCGGGAGTTACGAGCAGTACTTC.

The DNA of the CDR3 is TGCGCCAGCAGCCAAGACAGGGGTGAAAAACTGTTTTTT. It specifies CASSQDRGEKLFF. The chain carries TRBV4-1 and TRBJ1-4, with D tentatively TRBD1 (6 bases). The ends were cut back, 0 bases at V and 7 bases at J, with 6 bases in the middle. CDR1 and CDR2 (germline): MGHRA, YSYEKL. The CDR3 runs 13 residues.

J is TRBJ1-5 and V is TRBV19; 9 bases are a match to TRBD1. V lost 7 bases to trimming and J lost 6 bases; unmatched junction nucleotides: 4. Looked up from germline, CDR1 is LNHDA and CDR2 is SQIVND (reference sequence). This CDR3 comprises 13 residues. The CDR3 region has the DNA TGTGCCAGTAACAGGGGGCCGGGTCAGCCCCAGCATTTT. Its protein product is CASNRGPGQPQHF.

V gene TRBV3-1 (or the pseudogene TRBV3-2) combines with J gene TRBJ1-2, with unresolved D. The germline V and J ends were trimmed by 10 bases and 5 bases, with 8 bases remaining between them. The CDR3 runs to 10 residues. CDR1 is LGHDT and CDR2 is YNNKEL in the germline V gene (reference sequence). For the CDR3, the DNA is TGTGCCACGTTCGGTTATGGCTACACCTTC. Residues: CATFGYGYTF.

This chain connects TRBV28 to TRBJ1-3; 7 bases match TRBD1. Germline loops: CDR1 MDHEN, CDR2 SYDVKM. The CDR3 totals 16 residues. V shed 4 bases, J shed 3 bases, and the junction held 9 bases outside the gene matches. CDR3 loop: CASSSPLGGGGNTIYF. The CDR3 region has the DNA TGTGCCAGCAGTTCGCCCCTAGGGGGCGGTGGAAACACCATATATTTT.

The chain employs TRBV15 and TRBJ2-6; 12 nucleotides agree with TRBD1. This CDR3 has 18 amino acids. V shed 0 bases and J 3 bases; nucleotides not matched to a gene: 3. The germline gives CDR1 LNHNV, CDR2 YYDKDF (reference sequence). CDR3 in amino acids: CATSRDRDRGLGANVLTF. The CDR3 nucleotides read TGTGCCACCAGCAGAGATCGGGACAGGGGGCTTGGGGCCAACGTCCTGACTTTC.

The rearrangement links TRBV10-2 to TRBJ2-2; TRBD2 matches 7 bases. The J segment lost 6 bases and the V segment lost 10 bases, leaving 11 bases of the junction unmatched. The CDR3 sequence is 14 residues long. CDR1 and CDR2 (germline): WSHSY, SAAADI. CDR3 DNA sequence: TGCGCCACCCGACTAGCAGGGTTGGCCGGGGAGCTGTTTTTT. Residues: CATRLAGLAGELFF.

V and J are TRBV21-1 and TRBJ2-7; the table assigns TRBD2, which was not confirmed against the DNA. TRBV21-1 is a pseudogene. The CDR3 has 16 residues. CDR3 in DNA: TGTGCCAGCAGAACCCAGGAAAGCGGGAGGGCCGACGAGCAGTACTTC. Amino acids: CASRTQESGRADEQYF.

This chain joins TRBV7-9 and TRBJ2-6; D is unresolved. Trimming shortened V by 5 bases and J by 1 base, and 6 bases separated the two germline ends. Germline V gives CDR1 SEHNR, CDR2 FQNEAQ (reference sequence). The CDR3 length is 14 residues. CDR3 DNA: TGTGCCAGCAGCCGTTTATCTGGGGCCAACGTCCTGACTTTC. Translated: CASSRLSGANVLTF. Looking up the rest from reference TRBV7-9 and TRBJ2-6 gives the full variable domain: DTGVSQNPRHKITKRGQNVTFRCDPISEHNRLYWYRQTLGQGPEFLTYFQNEAQLEKSRLLSDRFSAERPKGSFSTLEIQRTEQGDSAMYLCASSRLSGANVLTFGAGSRLTVL.

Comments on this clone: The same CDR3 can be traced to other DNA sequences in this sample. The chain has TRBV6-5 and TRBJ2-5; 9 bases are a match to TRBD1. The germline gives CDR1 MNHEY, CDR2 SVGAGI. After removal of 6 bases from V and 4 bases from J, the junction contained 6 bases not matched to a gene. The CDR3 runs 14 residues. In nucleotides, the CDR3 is TGTGCCAGCAGGGTTACAGGGGGCACAGAGACCCAGTACTTC. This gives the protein CASRVTGGTETQYF.

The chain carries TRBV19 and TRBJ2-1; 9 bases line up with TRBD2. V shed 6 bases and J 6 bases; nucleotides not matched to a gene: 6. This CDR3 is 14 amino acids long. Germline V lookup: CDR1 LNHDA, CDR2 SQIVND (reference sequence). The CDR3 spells CASSTLAGPNEQFF. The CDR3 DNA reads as TGTGCCAGTAGCACACTAGCGGGTCCCAATGAGCAGTTCTTC.

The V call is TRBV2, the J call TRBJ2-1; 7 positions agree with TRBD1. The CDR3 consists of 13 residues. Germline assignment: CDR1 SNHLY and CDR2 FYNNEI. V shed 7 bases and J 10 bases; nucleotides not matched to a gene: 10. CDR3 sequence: CASNGQAYIEQFF. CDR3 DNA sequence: TGTGCCAGCAATGGACAGGCTTACATCGAGCAGTTCTTC.

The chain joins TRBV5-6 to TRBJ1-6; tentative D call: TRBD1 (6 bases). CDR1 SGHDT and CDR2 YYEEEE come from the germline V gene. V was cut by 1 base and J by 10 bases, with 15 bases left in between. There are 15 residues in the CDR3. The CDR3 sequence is CASSLRRGAGSPLHF. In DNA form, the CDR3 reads TGTGCCAGCAGCTTGAGGCGGGGGGCAGGGTCACCCCTCCACTTT.